Listed below are T cell receptor beta chains from one sample, sequenced in a study of spatial heterogeneity in lung cancer. TCRdb passed the 5' RACE reads through MiXCR, listing each CDR3 protein once. The sample lists fewer than 55,000 distinct CDR3 sequences, less than 8.5% seen once, with about 13% in the top ten. The sequenced sample was PBMCs, obtained at surgery. The receptors here all came from a female donor with early-stage non-small cell lung cancer. The CDR3 runs from the conserved cysteine through the conserved F or W.

J gene | V gene | CDR3 protein
TRBJ2-7 | TRBV20-1 | CSARPGQGYEQYF
TRBJ2-1 | TRBV13 | CASSYTRGHEQFF
TRBJ2-3 | TRBV20-1 | CSPKGGADTQYF
TRBJ1-2 | TRBV12-3/TRBV12-4 | CASSLAGTGGGDTF
TRBJ1-5 | TRBV20-1 | CSASDPNQPQHF
TRBJ1-5 | TRBV5-1 | CASSPEPGQGNQPQHF
TRBJ2-7 | TRBV7-2 | CASSLSGGVGYEQYF
TRBJ2-3 | TRBV2 | CASSEAKGLADADTQYF
TRBJ2-3 | TRBV7-2 | CASSLGPRIDTQYF
TRBJ1-5 | TRBV20-1 | CSAIGQGDQPQHF
TRBJ2-4 | TRBV7-9 | CASSLGVATNIQYF
TRBJ1-1 | TRBV7-2 | CASRRHLQGGRWNTEAFF
TRBJ2-2 | TRBV2 | CATLSGQGGAGELFF
TRBJ2-4 | TRBV30 | CAWKLPGVQNIQYF
TRBJ1-4 | TRBV7-2 | CASSPPPATNEKLFF
TRBJ1-2 | TRBV10-3 | CAISEPGANGYTF
TRBJ1-1 | TRBV2 | CASHLVGTEAFF
TRBJ1-2 | TRBV9 | CASSVGTGDYGYTF
TRBJ1-1 | TRBV6-5 | CASRPGTGGYTEAFF
TRBJ2-6 | TRBV5-1 | CASSKQGALSGANVLTF
TRBJ2-1 | TRBV6-2/TRBV6-3 | CASSPPRPFF
TRBJ1-4 | TRBV18 | CASSPPGQGHEKLFF
TRBJ2-3 | TRBV28 | CASSFNGVPDTQYF
TRBJ2-7 | TRBV6-2/TRBV6-3 | CASSSGGVQGSYEQYF
TRBJ1-1 | TRBV5-1 | CASSLNDYGVANTEAFF
TRBJ2-3 | TRBV7-8 | CASSLGPGSNTQYF
TRBJ2-1 | TRBV20-1 | CSVGTDSYNEQFF
TRBJ2-1 | TRBV7-2 | CASSFMSGPAGNEQFF
TRBJ2-7 | TRBV12-3/TRBV12-4 | CASGGSTVEQYF
TRBJ2-7 | TRBV6-2/TRBV6-3 | CASSGGHSYEQYF
TRBJ1-1 | TRBV20-1 | CSARSEGGGITEAFF
TRBJ2-4 | TRBV6-5 | CASTDDREGNIQYF
TRBJ1-2 | TRBV29-1 | CSVAGGQFNYGYTF
TRBJ2-1 | TRBV18 | CASSPSAADYNEQFF
TRBJ2-1 | TRBV20-1 | CSAKGLADTYNEQFF
TRBJ1-1 | TRBV9 | CASSVGSRGDTEAFF
TRBJ2-7 | TRBV7-2 | CASSPSGGAGSSYEQYF
TRBJ1-5 | TRBV7-6 | CASSHARTDYSNQPQHF
TRBJ1-2 | TRBV18 | CASSPETGNYGYTF
TRBJ2-1 | TRBV11-2 | CASSPGTKYNEQFF
TRBJ2-1 | TRBV3-1 | CASSHGLDRGAGNEQFF
TRBJ2-3 | TRBV7-9 | CASSLVGQGYADTQYF
TRBJ2-7 | TRBV7-6 | CASSPRDRGNEQYF
TRBJ2-5 | TRBV20-1 | CSAMTGEETQYF
TRBJ1-5 | TRBV3-1 | CASSRAQTSNQPQHF
TRBJ1-6 | TRBV6-6 | CASSYGTNSPLHF
TRBJ1-2 | TRBV6-5 | CASSSGRFSYGYTF
TRBJ2-7 | TRBV5-6 | CASSRQGPREQYF
TRBJ2-5 | TRBV28 | CASSPWRGRKRGQETQYF
TRBJ2-3 | TRBV21-1 | CASSSSSPTDTQYF
TRBJ1-5 | TRBV7-8 | CASSYTGTVGNQPQHF
TRBJ2-3 | TRBV15 | CATSRDRGPADTQYF
TRBJ2-6 | TRBV29-1 | CSVESPSGANVLTF
TRBJ1-2 | TRBV6-5 | CASSYRAGVSGYTF
TRBJ1-5 | TRBV28 | CASTLSVGYQPQHF
TRBJ2-3 | TRBV11-2 | CASSLLHRGTSGGARTDTQYF
TRBJ1-5 | TRBV3-2 | CASSQDSAGGCGNQPQHF